This T cell receptor (beta chain) was identified during a study of post-analysis software for immune sequencing data. Study-level background: The cohort encompassed relapsing-remitting, secondary progressive and progressive-relapsing multiple sclerosis disease courses. Whole-study findings and limits: Batch-matched samples strongly co-clustered by F measure. Controls showed lower frequencies than patients for a few TRBV segments, and TRBV5-6, TRBV5-1 and TRBV20-1 were among these. Controls had significantly higher normalized Chao1 diversity than multiple sclerosis patients.

TCR beta libraries were prepared from cDNA with unique molecular identifiers. TCRdb ran MiXCR on the PCR reads and lists one entry per CDR3 protein. The sample includes approximately 660,000 distinct CDR3 sequences, more than 50% of them seen just once. In its sample, this clonotype was seen a few times. Its specificity is not known. Deletions cut 0 bases from V and 0 bases from J, with 10 bases between. Germline lookup yields CDR1 DFQATT and CDR2 SNEGSKA (reference sequence). The CDR3 covers 15 residues. The rearrangement links TRBV20-1 to TRBJ2-3; D call uncertain. The sample comprised blood. This receptor was identified in a girl aged 2-15 years with multiple sclerosis. The CDR3 spells CSARDPRASTDTQYF. The CDR3 DNA follows: TGCAGTGCTAGAGATCCTAGAGCTAGCACAGATACGCAGTATTTT.